The clone carrying this TCR beta chain has a handful of counts. Its antigen is unidentified. This record comes from a study of cytomegalovirus exposure and HLA in healthy donors. Study information: There were around 100 million unique TCR beta sequences, drawn from about 200 million T cells, in an earlier analysis. General study findings and limits: TCR beta V segments were, for the most part, productive about 90% or about 30% of the time in an earlier analysis.

The V gene's germline CDR1 is MNHEY and CDR2 SMNVEV (reference sequence). The germline V and J ends were trimmed by 5 bases and 1 base, with 11 bases remaining between them. The CDR3 extends over 14 amino acids. The study ran its PCR with 60 Vbeta and 13 Jbeta primers. This table comes from immunoSEQ multiplex PCR, and its TCRdb copy is limited to in-frame clones, with some not included. Among about 31,000 clones listed, more than 60% were seen once. The TCR was taken from a man aged 45-60 years in good health and CMV-seropositive. The source material was PBMCs. J is TRBJ2-5 and V is TRBV27; unclear D gene. The CDR3 spells CASSTDIAQETQYF. CDR3 nucleotides: TGTGCCAGCAGTACGGATATAGCCCAAGAGACCCAGTACTTC.